This entry concerns a single T cell receptor beta chain. The data were obtained in a study of CD8 T cells in Susac syndrome. Trimming pared 2 bases from V and 4 bases from J, leaving 15 bases between. Per the germline V gene, CDR1 is MNHEY and CDR2 is SMNVEV (reference sequence). The CDR3 consists of 16 residues. RNA amounts of about 0.45 to 1 ug underwent reverse transcription with random hexamers. TCRdb itself ran the immunoSEQ multiplex PCR reads through MiXCR, one entry per CDR3 protein. The sample has some 120,000 distinct CDR3 sequences, approximately 90% seen once. This receptor was identified in a human donor in good health. The V call is TRBV27, the J call TRBJ1-5; D may be TRBD1 (6 bases). The source material was CD8+ T cells from PBMCs. The chain's CDR3 is CASSLALGGLNQPQHF. The CDR3 region has the DNA TGTGCCAGCAGTTTAGCCCTAGGGGGGCTGAATCAGCCCCAGCATTTT.